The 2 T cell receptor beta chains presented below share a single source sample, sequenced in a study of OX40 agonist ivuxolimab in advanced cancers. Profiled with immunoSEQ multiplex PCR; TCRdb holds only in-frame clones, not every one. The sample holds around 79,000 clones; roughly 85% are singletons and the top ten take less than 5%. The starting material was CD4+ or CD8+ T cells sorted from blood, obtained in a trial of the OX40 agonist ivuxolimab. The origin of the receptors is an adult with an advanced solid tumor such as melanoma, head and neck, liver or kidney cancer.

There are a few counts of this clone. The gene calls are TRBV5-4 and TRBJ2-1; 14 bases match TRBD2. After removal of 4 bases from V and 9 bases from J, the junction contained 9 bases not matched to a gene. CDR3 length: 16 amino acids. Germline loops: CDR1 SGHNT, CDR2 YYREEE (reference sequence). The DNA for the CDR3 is TGTGCCAGCAGCCCCATGACTAGCGGGAGGGAGGGTGAGCAGTTCTTC. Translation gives CASSPMTSGREGEQFF.

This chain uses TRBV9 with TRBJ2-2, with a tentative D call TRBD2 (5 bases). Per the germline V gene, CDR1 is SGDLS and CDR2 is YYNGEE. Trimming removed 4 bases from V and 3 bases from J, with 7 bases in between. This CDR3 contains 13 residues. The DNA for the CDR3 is TGTGCCAGCAGCAAGGGAGACACCGGGGAGCTGTTTTTT. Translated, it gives CASSKGDTGELFF.